This T cell receptor (beta chain) is drawn from a study of shared clonotypes between healthy human individuals. Study overall: Each donor's CD8 memory used one plate, CD8 naive two, each CD4 subset three.

A CD45RA-negative memory subset and a CD45RA+ naive subset were separated from the CD4+ cells. Overall study results and limits: Only blood was sampled, and tissue TCR repertoires likely differ from blood ones.

As to this clone: Antigen specificity is unknown.

There are 15 residues in the CDR3. V was shortened by 0 bases and J by 5 bases, with 14 bases between the two germline ends. Germline V gene lookup returns CDR1 SGDLS and CDR2 YYNGEE. Each replicate PCR on the sorted subsets used around 200 ng DNA (around 30,000 T cell genomes). TCRdb's copy holds only in-frame clones and misses some; the assay was immunoSEQ multiplex PCR. The sample shows over a million clones, about 80% of them seen only once. The source of this sequence is a young man in good health. Some clones in this sample may be carry-over from other donors' samples. Sequenced: memory CD4+ T cells from PBMCs. Subset meaning: CD45RA-negative fraction. The chain couples TRBV9 to TRBJ1-1, with D possibly being TRBD1 (5 bases). CDR3: CASSVAYGGGTEAFF. CDR3 DNA sequence: TGTGCCAGCAGCGTAGCTTATGGGGGTGGAACTGAAGCTTTCTTT.